Listed below are T cell receptor beta chains from one sample, sequenced in a study of control samples from healthy donors and cancer patients. Sequencing used immunoSEQ multiplex PCR; TCRdb keeps in-frame clones, though not all of them. The table records around 97,000 clones, roughly 89% of them present only once. The source material was PBMCs. Receptors originate from a man between 60 and 75 years old with lung cancer. Each CDR3 is given with its conserved first and last residue. D genes are given only for firm matches. Not every row has a clone size; where given, it reads once, few, many or a size class.

j_call d_call clone_size cdr3_length v_call cdr3_nt cdr3_aa
TRBJ1-2 NA once 15 TRBV7-9 TGTGCCAGCAGCTTAGAAAGGCAGGGGTACTATGGCTACACCTTC CASSLERQGYYGYTF
TRBJ1-1 NA NA 15 TRBV6-5 TGTGCCAGCAGTCGCCAGCGGGACGGGAACACTGAAGCTTTCTTT CASSRQRDGNTEAFF
TRBJ1-5 NA NA 12 TRBV5-6 TGTGCCAGCAGCTTTCTTAATCAGCCCCAGCATTTT CASSFLNQPQHF
TRBJ2-3 TRBD1 NA 18 TRBV24-1 TGTGCCACCAGTGACCCCACCCCGGGACAGGCTAGCACAGATACGCAGTATTTT CATSDPTPGQASTDTQYF
TRBJ2-3 TRBD2 NA 16 TRBV9 TGTGCCAGCAGCCCTCAGCGGGGGGCAAGCACAGATACGCAGTATTTT CASSPQRGASTDTQYF
TRBJ2-4 TRBD2 once 18 TRBV5-8 TGTGCCAGCAGCAATGGCGGGAGCGGGGGGGTAGCCAAAAACATTCAGTACTTC CASSNGGSGGVAKNIQYF
TRBJ2-5 NA NA 13 TRBV18 TGTGCCAGCTCACCGGGCCTGGGAGAGACCCAGTACTTC CASSPGLGETQYF
TRBJ1-1 TRBD1 NA 14 TRBV27 TGTGCCAGCACCCTAACAGGGGGCGCGCCTGAAGCTTTCTTT CASTLTGGAPEAFF
TRBJ2-2 NA NA 13 TRBV24-1 TGTGCCACCAGTGGCGGGAACACCGGGGAGCTGTTTTTT CATSGGNTGELFF
TRBJ2-1 NA NA 13 TRBV7-7 TGTGCCAGCAGCTTCGGTAGACACAATGAGCAGTTCTTC CASSFGRHNEQFF
TRBJ1-2 TRBD1 NA 14 TRBV7-8 TGTGCCAGCAGCGCGACAGGGAAGGACTATGGCTACACCTTC CASSATGKDYGYTF
TRBJ1-1 NA once 12 TRBV9 TGTGCCAGCAGCGTCCGGGGGACTGAAGCTTTCTTT CASSVRGTEAFF
TRBJ2-5 NA NA 17 TRBV5-8 TGTGCCAGCAGCTTGGAGCCGGACAGCGAAGTCCAAGAGACCCAGTACTTC CASSLEPDSEVQETQYF
TRBJ1-5 NA NA 14 TRBV5-1 TGCGCCAGCAGCTTAACAGGGAGCAATCAGCCCCAGCATTTT CASSLTGSNQPQHF
TRBJ1-3 NA NA 14 TRBV5-1 TGCGCCAGCAGCTTGGCCGCTTCTGGAAACACCATATATTTT CASSLAASGNTIYF
TRBJ2-2 NA NA 15 TRBV10-1 TGCGCCAGCAGTGCGATATTACCCATCGCCGGGGAGCTGTTTTTT CASSAILPIAGELFF
TRBJ2-2 TRBD1 NA 14 TRBV7-8 TGTGCCAGCACCCTGACAGGGGCCACCGGGGAGCTGTTTTTT CASTLTGATGELFF
TRBJ1-5 NA once 13 TRBV30 TGTGCCTTCCAGGGATCGGGCAATCAGCCCCAGCATTTT CAFQGSGNQPQHF
TRBJ1-4 NA NA 15 TRBV25-1 TGTGCCAGCAGTGAAGGTGGGACCACAAATGAAAAACTGTTTTTT CASSEGGTTNEKLFF
TRBJ2-1 NA NA 16 TRBV5-6 TGTGCCAGCAGCTCTCCGGGACTCAGCTCCTACAATGAGCAGTTCTTC CASSSPGLSSYNEQFF
TRBJ2-6 NA NA 17 TRBV2 TGTGCCAGCAGTGGGGACCTAAGTGGCTCTGGGGCCAACGTCCTGACTTTC CASSGDLSGSGANVLTF
TRBJ1-2 NA NA 12 TRBV24-1 TGTGCCACCAGTGACTCTTACTATGGCTACACCTTC CATSDSYYGYTF